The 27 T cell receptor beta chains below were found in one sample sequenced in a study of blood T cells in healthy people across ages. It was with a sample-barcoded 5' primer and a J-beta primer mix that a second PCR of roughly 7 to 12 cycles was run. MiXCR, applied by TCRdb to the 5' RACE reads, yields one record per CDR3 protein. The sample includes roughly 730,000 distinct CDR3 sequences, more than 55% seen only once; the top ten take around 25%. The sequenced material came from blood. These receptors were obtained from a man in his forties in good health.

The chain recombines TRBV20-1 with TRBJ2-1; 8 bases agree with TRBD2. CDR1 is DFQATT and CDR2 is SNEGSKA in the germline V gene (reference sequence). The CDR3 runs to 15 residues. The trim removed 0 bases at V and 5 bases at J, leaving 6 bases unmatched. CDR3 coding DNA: TGCAGTGCTAGAGATCCGGGGGGGCCCAACAATGAGCAGTTCTTC. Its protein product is CSARDPGGPNNEQFF.

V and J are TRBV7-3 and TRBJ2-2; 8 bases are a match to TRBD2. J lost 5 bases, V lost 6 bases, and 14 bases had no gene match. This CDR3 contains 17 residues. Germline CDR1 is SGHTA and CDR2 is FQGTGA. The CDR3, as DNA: TGTGCCAGCAGTCATATGCCGGGACTAGGGTTTACCGGGGAGCTGTTTTTT. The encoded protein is CASSHMPGLGFTGELFF.

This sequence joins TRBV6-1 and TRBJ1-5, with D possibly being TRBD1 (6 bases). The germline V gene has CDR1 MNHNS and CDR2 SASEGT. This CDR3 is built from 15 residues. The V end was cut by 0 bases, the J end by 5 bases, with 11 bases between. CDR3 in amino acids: CASSEAVQGHQPQHF. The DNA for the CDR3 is TGTGCCAGCAGTGAAGCGGTCCAGGGGCATCAGCCCCAGCATTTT.

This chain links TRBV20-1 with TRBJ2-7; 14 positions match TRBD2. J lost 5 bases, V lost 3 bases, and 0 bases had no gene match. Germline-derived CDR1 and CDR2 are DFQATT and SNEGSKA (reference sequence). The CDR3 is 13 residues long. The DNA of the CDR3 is TGCAGTGCTAGGGGACTAGCGGGAGACGAGCAGTACTTC. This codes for CSARGLAGDEQYF.

The CDR3, as DNA: TGCAGTGCTAGAGAGACAGGGACGAATCAGCCCCAGCATTTT. The encoded protein is CSARETGTNQPQHF. The chain carries TRBV20-1 and TRBJ1-5, with 7 bases matching TRBD1. The length of the CDR3 is 14 residues. V shed 0 bases and J 4 bases; nucleotides not matched to a gene: 3. Germline-derived CDR1 and CDR2 are DFQATT and SNEGSKA (reference sequence).

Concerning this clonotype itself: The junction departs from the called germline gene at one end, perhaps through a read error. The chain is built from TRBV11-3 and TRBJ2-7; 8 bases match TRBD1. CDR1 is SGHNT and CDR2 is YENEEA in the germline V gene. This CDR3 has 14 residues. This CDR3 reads CASSLVTGEYEQHF. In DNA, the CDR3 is TGTGCCAGCAGCTTAGTGACAGGGGAATACGAGCAGCACTTC.

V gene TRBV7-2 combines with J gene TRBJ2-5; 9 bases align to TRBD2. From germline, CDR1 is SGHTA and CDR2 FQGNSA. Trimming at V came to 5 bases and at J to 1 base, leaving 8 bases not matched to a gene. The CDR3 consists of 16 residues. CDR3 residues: CASSLLAGAIQETQYF. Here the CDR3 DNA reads TGTGCCAGCAGCCTCTTAGCGGGGGCCATCCAAGAGACCCAGTACTTC. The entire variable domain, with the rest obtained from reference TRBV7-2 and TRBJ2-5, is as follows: GAGVSQSPSNKVTEKGKDVELRCDPISGHTALYWYRQSLGQGLEFLIYFQGNSAPDKSGLPSDRFSAERTGGSVSTLTIQRTQQEDSAVYLCASSLLAGAIQETQYFGPGTRLLVL.

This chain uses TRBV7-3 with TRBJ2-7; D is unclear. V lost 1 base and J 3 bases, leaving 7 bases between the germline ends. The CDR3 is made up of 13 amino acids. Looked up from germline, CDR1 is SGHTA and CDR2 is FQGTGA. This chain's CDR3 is CASSLRHFYEQYF. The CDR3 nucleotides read TGTGCCAGCAGCTTAAGACACTTCTACGAGCAGTACTTC.

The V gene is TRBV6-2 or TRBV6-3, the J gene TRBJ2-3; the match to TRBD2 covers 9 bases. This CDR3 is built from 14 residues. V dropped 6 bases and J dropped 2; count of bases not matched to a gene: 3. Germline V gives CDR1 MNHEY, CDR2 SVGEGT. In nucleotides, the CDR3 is TGTGCCAGCAGGCCTAGCGGGATCACAGATACGCAGTATTTT. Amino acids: CASRPSGITDTQYF.

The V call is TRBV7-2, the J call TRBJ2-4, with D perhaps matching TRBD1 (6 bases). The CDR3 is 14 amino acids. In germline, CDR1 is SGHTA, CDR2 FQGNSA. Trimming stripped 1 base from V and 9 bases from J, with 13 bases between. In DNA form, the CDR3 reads TGTGCCAGCAGCTTAGACAGGGTTGGTAGCATTCAGTACTTC. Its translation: CASSLDRVGSIQYF.

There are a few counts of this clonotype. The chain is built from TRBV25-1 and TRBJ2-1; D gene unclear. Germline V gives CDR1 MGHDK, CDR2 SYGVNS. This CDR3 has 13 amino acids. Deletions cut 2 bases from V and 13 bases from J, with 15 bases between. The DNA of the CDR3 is TGTGCCAGCAGTGAAGTAGCAGGCCGCTTCCAGTTCTTC. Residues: CASSEVAGRFQFF.

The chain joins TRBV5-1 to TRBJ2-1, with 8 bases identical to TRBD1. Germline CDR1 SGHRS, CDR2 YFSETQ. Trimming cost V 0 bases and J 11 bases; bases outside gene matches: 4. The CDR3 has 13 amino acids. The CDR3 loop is CASSLDGTGQQFF. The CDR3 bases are TGCGCCAGCAGCTTGGACGGGACAGGTCAGCAGTTCTTC.

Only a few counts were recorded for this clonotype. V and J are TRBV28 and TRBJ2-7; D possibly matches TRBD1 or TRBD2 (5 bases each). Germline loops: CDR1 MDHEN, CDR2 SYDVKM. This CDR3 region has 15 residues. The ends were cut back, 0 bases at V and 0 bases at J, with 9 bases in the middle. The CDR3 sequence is CASSLWGDASYEQYF. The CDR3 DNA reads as TGTGCCAGCAGTTTATGGGGGGATGCCTCCTACGAGCAGTACTTC.

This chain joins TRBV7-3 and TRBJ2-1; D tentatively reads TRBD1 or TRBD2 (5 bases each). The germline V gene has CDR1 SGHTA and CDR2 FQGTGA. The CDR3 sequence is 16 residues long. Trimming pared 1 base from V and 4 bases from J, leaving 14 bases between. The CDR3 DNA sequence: TGTGCCAGCAGCTTAATCGGGGACGGTTTTTACAATGAGCAGTTCTTC. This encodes CASSLIGDGFYNEQFF. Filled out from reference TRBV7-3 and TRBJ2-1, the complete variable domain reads GAGVSQTPSNKVTEKGKYVELRCDPISGHTALYWYRQSLGQGPEFLIYFQGTGAADDSGLPNDRFFAVRPEGSVSTLKIQRTERGDSAVYLCASSLIGDGFYNEQFFGPGTRLTVL.

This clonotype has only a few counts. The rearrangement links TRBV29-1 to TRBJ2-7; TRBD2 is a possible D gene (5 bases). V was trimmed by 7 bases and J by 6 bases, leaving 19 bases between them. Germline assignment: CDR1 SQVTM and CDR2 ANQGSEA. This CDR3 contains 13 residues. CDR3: CSADFEGSLEQYF. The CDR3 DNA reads TGCAGCGCTGACTTTGAAGGGAGTCTCGAGCAGTACTTC.

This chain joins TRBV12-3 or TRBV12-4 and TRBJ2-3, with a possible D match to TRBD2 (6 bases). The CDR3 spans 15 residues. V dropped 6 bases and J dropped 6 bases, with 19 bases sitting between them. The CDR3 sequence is CASSVTGGRGDTQYF. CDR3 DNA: TGTGCCAGCAGCGTGACCGGGGGACGGGGGGATACGCAGTATTTT.

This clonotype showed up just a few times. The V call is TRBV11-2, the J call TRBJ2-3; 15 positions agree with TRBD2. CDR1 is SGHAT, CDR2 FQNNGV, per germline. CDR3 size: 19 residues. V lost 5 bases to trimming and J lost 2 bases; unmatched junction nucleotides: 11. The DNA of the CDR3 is TGTGCCAGCAGCCAAGGACTAGCGGGGGGGCCCATACACACAGATACGCAGTATTTT. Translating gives CASSQGLAGGPIHTDTQYF.

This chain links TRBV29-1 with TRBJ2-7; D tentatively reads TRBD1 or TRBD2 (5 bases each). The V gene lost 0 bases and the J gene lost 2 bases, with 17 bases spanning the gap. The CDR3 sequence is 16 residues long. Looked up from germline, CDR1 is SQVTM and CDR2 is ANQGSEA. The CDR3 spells CSVEDEGRGSPYEQYF. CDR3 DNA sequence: TGCAGCGTTGAAGATGAGGGCCGGGGCAGCCCCTACGAGCAGTACTTC.

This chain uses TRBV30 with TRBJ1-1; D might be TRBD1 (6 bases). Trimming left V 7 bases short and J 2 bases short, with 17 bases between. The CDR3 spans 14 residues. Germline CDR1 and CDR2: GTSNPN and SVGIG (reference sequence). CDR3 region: CASNQQGDNTEAFF. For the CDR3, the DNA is TGTGCCTCAAACCAACAGGGTGACAACACTGAAGCTTTCTTT.

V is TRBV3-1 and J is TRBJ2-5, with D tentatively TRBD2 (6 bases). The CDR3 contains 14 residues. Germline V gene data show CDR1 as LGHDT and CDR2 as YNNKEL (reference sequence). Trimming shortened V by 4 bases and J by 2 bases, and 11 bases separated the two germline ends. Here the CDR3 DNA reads TGTGCCAGCAGCCGACTAGACAATCAAGAGACCCAGTACTTC. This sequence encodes CASSRLDNQETQYF.

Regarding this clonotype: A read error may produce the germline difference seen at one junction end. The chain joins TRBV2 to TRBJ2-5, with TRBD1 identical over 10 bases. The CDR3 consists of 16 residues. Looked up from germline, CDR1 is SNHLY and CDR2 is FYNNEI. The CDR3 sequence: CASTEARTGGSETQYF. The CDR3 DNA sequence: TGTGCCAGCACTGAAGCCCGGACAGGGGGATCAGAGACCCAGTACTTC.

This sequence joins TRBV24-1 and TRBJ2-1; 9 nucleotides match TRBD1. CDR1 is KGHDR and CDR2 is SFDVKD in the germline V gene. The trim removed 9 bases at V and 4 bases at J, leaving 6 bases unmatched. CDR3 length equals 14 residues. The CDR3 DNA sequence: TGTGCCACCGGGGGACAGGGTCGGTACAATGAGCAGTTCTTC. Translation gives CATGGQGRYNEQFF.

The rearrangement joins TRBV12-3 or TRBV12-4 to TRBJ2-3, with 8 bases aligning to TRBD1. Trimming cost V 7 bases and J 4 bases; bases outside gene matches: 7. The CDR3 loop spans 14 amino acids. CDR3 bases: TGTGCCAGCACACAGGACAGGGCGGCAGATACGCAGTATTTT. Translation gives CASTQDRAADTQYF.

CDR3 in DNA: TGTGCCAGCAGTTACGGGGGGGCAGGTTCCTACGAGCAGTACTTC. It codes for CASSYGGAGSYEQYF. The chain joins TRBV6-6 to TRBJ2-4; the D gene is possibly TRBD2 (7 bases). The J call may be faulty, since TRBJ2-7 better matches the DNA end. Germline V gives CDR1 MNHNY, CDR2 SVGAGI (reference sequence). This CDR3 has 15 residues.

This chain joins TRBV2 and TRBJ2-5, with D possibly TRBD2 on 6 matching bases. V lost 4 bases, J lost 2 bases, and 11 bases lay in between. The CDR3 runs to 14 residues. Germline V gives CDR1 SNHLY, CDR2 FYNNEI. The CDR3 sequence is CASSVRTIQETQYF. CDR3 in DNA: TGTGCCAGCAGTGTAAGGACTATTCAAGAGACCCAGTACTTC.

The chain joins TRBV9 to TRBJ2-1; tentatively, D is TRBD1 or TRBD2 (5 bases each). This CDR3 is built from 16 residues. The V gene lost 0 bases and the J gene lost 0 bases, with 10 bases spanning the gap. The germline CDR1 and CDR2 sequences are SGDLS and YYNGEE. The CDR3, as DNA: TGTGCCAGCAGCGTAGGGACTGACAGCTCCTACAATGAGCAGTTCTTC. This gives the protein CASSVGTDSSYNEQFF.

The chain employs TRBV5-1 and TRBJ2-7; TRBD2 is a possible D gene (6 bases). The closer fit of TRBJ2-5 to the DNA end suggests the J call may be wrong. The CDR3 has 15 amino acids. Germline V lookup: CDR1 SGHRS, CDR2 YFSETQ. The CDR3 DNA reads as TGCGCCAGCAGCTTAACTCCCGGGACTGAAGAGACCCAGTACTTC. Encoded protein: CASSLTPGTEETQYF.